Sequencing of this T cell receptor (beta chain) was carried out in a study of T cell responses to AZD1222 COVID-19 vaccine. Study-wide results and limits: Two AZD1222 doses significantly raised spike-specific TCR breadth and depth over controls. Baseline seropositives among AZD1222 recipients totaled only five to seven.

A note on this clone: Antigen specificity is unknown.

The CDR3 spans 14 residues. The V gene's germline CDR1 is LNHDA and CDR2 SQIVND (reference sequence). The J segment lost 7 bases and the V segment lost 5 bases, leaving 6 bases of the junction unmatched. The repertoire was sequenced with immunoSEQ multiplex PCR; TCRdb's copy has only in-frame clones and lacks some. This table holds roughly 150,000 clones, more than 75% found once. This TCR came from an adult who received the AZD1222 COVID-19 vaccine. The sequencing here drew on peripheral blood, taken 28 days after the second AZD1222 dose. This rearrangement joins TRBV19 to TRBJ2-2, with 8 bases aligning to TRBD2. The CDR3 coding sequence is TGTGCCAGTAGTTCCGGACTAGCCAGCGGGGAGCTGTTTTTT. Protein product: CASSSGLASGELFF.